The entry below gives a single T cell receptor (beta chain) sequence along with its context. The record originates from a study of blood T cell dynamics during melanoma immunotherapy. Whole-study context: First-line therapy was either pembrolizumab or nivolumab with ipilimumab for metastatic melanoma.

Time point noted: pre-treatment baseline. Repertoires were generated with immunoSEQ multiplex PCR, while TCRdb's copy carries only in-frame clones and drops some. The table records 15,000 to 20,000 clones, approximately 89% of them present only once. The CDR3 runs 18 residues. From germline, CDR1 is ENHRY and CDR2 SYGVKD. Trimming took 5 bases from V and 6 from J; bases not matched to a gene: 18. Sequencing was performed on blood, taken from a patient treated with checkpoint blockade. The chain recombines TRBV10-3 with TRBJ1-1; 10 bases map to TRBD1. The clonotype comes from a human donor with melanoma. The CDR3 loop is CAISKKGQGNGFFSEAFF. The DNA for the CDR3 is TGTGCCATCAGTAAGAAGGGACAGGGGAATGGGTTTTTTTCTGAAGCTTTCTTT.